This T cell receptor beta chain is from a study of cytomegalovirus exposure and HLA in healthy donors. Whole-study context: A later analysis reported the 120 or so validation repertoires used the same platform as the approximately 660 first-cohort repertoires.

Regarding this clone: Its specificity is unknown.

Study-wide points: The CMV antigen specificity of a few CMV-associated chains was confirmed through in vitro analysis. Most TCR sequences proved rare, with some public TCRs found in many donors.

The V and J ends lost 0 bases and 6 bases respectively, with 8 bases between them. The CDR3 covers 14 residues. Germline CDR1 is WNHNN and CDR2 is SYGVQD (reference sequence). The repertoire was sequenced with immunoSEQ multiplex PCR; TCRdb's copy has only in-frame clones and lacks some. This sample has over 120,000 clones, with approximately 94% found just once. J is TRBJ2-2 and V is TRBV10-1; possibly TRBD1 for D (6 bases). The TCR comes from a young man in good health and CMV-seropositive. Specimen: PBMCs. CDR3 nucleotide sequence: TGCGCCAGCAGTGAGTCCACAGGGCCCGGGGAGCTGTTTTTT. Its translation is CASSESTGPGELFF.